A single sample gave rise to the 18 T cell receptor beta chains below, sequenced in a study of T-cell memory formation after mild COVID-19 (dated by TCRdb to 2020 to 2023). Preparation of the library involved 5' RACE. The reads were generated on an Illumina NovaSeq 6000. In-frame beta chains were kept once TCRdb had trimmed the public reads at Q25 with fastp and called clones with MiXCR. Each record represents a unique CDR3 protein, reported with the most common genes and DNA among its rows. The sample has a few hundred thousand distinct CDR3 sequences on record, roughly 19% of them singletons. The biggest ten clones account for around a fifth of the sample. Material for sequencing was PBMCs or a T cell subset sorted from them (not recorded which). The receptor set was obtained from a man younger than 35 who had mild COVID-19 (a few samples of this study predate the infection). The sample titles of this study are shuffled in the database, so cell type and time point are left out; the donor was told from shared clones.

This chain joins TRBV29-1 and TRBJ2-7; D is tentatively TRBD1 or TRBD2 (5 bases each). The germline V and J ends were trimmed by 7 bases and 6 bases, with 22 bases remaining between them. Germline CDR1 SQVTM, CDR2 ANQGSEA. CDR3 length equals 14 residues. CDR3: CSAAYGTSWAEQYF. In DNA, the CDR3 is TGCAGCGCTGCATACGGGACCTCCTGGGCCGAGCAGTACTTC.

V usage is TRBV5-1 and J usage is TRBJ2-3, with D unresolved. This CDR3 has 13 amino acids. Between the trimmed V and J ends, which lost 4 bases and 5 bases, there was a span of 11 bases. In germline, CDR1 is SGHRS, CDR2 YFSETQ. CDR3 loop: CASSLNLGDTQYF. The CDR3 coding sequence is TGCGCCAGCAGCCTCAACTTGGGAGATACGCAGTATTTT.

The rearrangement uses TRBV28 and TRBJ2-2, with 7 bases fitting TRBD1. The CDR3 has 16 residues. Germline values: CDR1 MDHEN, CDR2 SYDVKM. Trimming removed 5 bases from V and 4 bases from J; junction bases left unmatched: 10. The CDR3 DNA is TGTGCCAGCAGTCCCAGACAGGGTTTCGGCACCGGGGAGCTGTTTTTT. Its translation is CASSPRQGFGTGELFF.

This sequence joins TRBV12-3 or TRBV12-4 and TRBJ2-2, with D tentatively TRBD1 (5 bases). Trimming stripped 6 bases from V and 8 bases from J, with 10 bases between. The length of the CDR3 is 12 residues. In nucleotides, the CDR3 is TGTGCCAGCAGCCCCAGGGTTGGGGAGCTGTTTTTT. It yields the protein CASSPRVGELFF.

CDR3 sequence reads: CSYRGVQETQYF. Here the CDR3 DNA reads TGCAGCTACAGGGGAGTCCAAGAGACCCAGTACTTC. The rearrangement uses TRBV29-1 and TRBJ2-5; the match to TRBD1 covers 7 bases. V shed 8 bases and J 1 base; nucleotides not matched to a gene: 4. This CDR3 spans 12 amino acids. Looked up from germline, CDR1 is SQVTM and CDR2 is ANQGSEA.

Concerning this clonotype: An end of the junction differs from the germline gene, which may be a read error. V is TRBV20-1 and J is TRBJ1-5; 7 nucleotides agree with TRBD1. This CDR3 region has 13 residues. Germline assignment: CDR1 DFQATT and CDR2 SNEGSKA (reference sequence). CDR3 protein: CRARGDRNQPQHF. The CDR3 DNA reads TGCCGTGCTAGGGGGGACAGAAATCAGCCCCAGCATTTT.

This clonotype has a single count. The chain is built from TRBV11-2 and TRBJ1-5; no definite D call. The V end lost 2 bases, the J end lost 5 bases, and 10 bases lay between the germline ends. CDR1 and CDR2 from the germline V gene are SGHAT and FQNNGV. The CDR3 contains 14 residues. CDR3 coding DNA: TGTGCCAGCAGCTTATGGGGAAAGGATCAGCCCCAGCATTTT. It translates to CASSLWGKDQPQHF.

The chain links TRBV20-1 to TRBJ1-1; D not resolved. The V gene lost 3 bases and the J gene lost 1 base, with 9 bases spanning the gap. CDR3 length: 13 amino acids. The germline gives CDR1 DFQATT, CDR2 SNEGSKA (reference sequence). CDR3 loop: CSASNGPNTEAFF. The CDR3 nucleotides are TGCAGTGCTAGTAACGGCCCGAACACTGAAGCTTTCTTT.

Written as DNA, the CDR3 is TGTGCCATCAGTGACCAAGCGGGGCGCCGTCACGAGCAGTACTTC. It is translated as CAISDQAGRRHEQYF. This chain uses TRBV10-3 with TRBJ2-7; 7 positions match TRBD2. This CDR3 has 15 residues. Germline V gene lookup returns CDR1 ENHRY and CDR2 SYGVKD. After removal of 3 bases from V and 5 bases from J, the junction contained 10 bases not matched to a gene.

The rearrangement uses TRBV15 and TRBJ1-3; D uncertain. Germline loops: CDR1 LNHNV, CDR2 YYDKDF (reference sequence). The CDR3 contains 17 residues. The ends were cut back, 0 bases at V and 0 bases at J, with 12 bases in the middle. The CDR3 sequence: CATSRDITRISGNTIYF. The CDR3 DNA sequence: TGTGCCACCAGCAGAGATATAACACGGATCTCTGGAAACACCATATATTTT. The full variable domain, its missing parts supplied by reference TRBV15 and TRBJ1-3, is DAMVIQNPRYQVTQFGKPVTLSCSQTLNHNVMYWYQQKSSQAPKLLFHYYDKDFNNEADTPDNFQSRRPNTSFCFLDIRSPGLGDTAMYLCATSRDITRISGNTIYFGEGSWLTVV.

V and J are TRBV28 and TRBJ2-5; 10 bases are shared with TRBD2. V gave up 5 bases and J gave up 6 bases; unmatched junction bases: 9. Germline loops: CDR1 MDHEN, CDR2 SYDVKM. The length of the CDR3 is 15 residues. CDR3 sequence reads: CASSTAGTSVKTQYF. In nucleotides, the CDR3 is TGTGCCAGCAGTACAGCCGGGACTAGCGTAAAGACCCAGTACTTC.

This clonotype has a handful of counts. The chain links TRBV7-2 to TRBJ2-7; a possible D gene is TRBD1 (5 bases). This CDR3 has 14 residues. Per germline, CDR1 SGHTA and CDR2 FQGNSA. Trimming pared 5 bases from V and 5 bases from J, leaving 16 bases between. CDR3 residues: CASSTDITAHEQYF. CDR3 in DNA: TGTGCCAGCAGCACGGACATTACGGCCCACGAGCAGTACTTC.

V is TRBV12-3 or TRBV12-4 and J is TRBJ1-3, with a weak D call TRBD1 (5 bases). This CDR3 has 15 amino acids. V gave up 0 bases and J gave up 0 bases, with 6 bases separating them. Here the CDR3 DNA reads TGTGCCAGCAGTTTAGCCAGGGTCTCTGGAAACACCATATATTTT. Encoded protein: CASSLARVSGNTIYF.

This clonotype was observed a few times. The chain couples TRBV14 to TRBJ2-1; tentative D call: TRBD2 (6 bases). From germline, CDR1 is SGHDN and CDR2 FVKESK. Trimming removed 1 base at V and 4 bases at J, with 14 bases between. The CDR3 runs to 16 residues. CDR3 nucleotide sequence: TGTGCCAGCAGCCAAGGGGCTGGGAGGCGGTACAATGAGCAGTTCTTC. Amino acid sequence: CASSQGAGRRYNEQFF.

This chain uses TRBV7-9 with TRBJ1-1, with D uncertain. The germline V gene encodes CDR1 SEHNR and CDR2 FQNEAQ (reference sequence). Trimming left V 5 bases short and J 8 bases short, with 15 bases between. The CDR3 covers 13 residues. The CDR3 spells CASSASPPYEAFF. CDR3 coding DNA: TGTGCCAGCAGCGCCTCCCCACCCTACGAAGCTTTCTTT. Complete variable domain (other parts from reference TRBV7-9 and TRBJ1-1): DTGVSQNPRHKITKRGQNVTFRCDPISEHNRLYWYRQTLGQGPEFLTYFQNEAQLEKSRLLSDRFSAERPKGSFSTLEIQRTEQGDSAMYLCASSASPPYEAFFGQGTRLTVV.

The table lists this clonotype with a few counts. The V and J genes are TRBV20-1 and TRBJ1-4; D gene ambiguous. The CDR3 sequence is 11 residues long. The V gene's germline CDR1 is DFQATT and CDR2 SNEGSKA (reference sequence). V was cut by 5 bases and J by 6 bases, with 7 bases left in between. CDR3 bases: TGCAGTGCTGGATTTTATGAAAAACTGTTTTTT. This encodes CSAGFYEKLFF.

This clonotype has more than one count but fewer than ten. The chain uses TRBV12-3 or TRBV12-4 and TRBJ1-1; no definite D call. Trimming took 7 bases from V and 5 from J, leaving 11 bases between them. CDR3 size: 12 residues. CDR3 in amino acids: CASKIPGTEAFF. The CDR3 region has the DNA TGTGCCAGCAAAATCCCGGGGACTGAAGCTTTCTTT.

This clonotype occurred a few times. V usage is TRBV6-4 and J usage is TRBJ2-1; unclear D gene. The V end lost 0 bases, the J end lost 9 bases, and 18 bases lay between the germline ends. Germline V gene lookup returns CDR1 MRHNA and CDR2 SNTAGT. The CDR3 contains 16 residues. CDR3 coding DNA: TGTGCCAGCAGTGACTCGAAAACAGCACGCTGGGCTGAGCAGTTCTTC. This codes for CASSDSKTARWAEQFF.